The next 27 T cell receptor beta chains were all read from a single sample in a study of shared clonotypes between healthy human individuals. Sequencing was performed with immunoSEQ multiplex PCR; in TCRdb, only in-frame clones are kept and a portion is missing. This sample carries about 1.5 million clones, approximately 96% of them seen once, and the ten largest clones take 1.2%. The specimen was naive CD4+ T cells sorted from blood. The subset denotes: CD45RA+ positively selected. The receptors originated from a man between 25 and 39 years old in good health.

The chain is built from TRBV2 and TRBJ1-5, with a possible D match to TRBD1 (5 bases). CDR3 length: 13 amino acids. Germline assignment: CDR1 SNHLY and CDR2 FYNNEI. The ends were cut back, 4 bases at V and 7 bases at J, with 11 bases in the middle. Here the CDR3 reads CASSAGTGQPQHF. CDR3 nucleotides: TGTGCCAGCAGTGCCGGGACGGGACAGCCCCAGCATTTT.

This clone was observed a few times. The gene calls are TRBV9 and TRBJ2-5; 10 bases fit TRBD2. The CDR3 runs to 15 residues. Germline loops: CDR1 SGDLS, CDR2 YYNGEE. V was clipped by 2 bases and J by 5 bases; unmatched bases: 6. CDR3 sequence reads: CASSVGTSEGETQYF. In nucleotides, the CDR3 is TGTGCCAGCAGCGTCGGGACTAGCGAGGGTGAGACCCAGTACTTC.

The chain carries TRBV6-6 and TRBJ1-5; no definite D call. Looked up from germline, CDR1 is MNHNY and CDR2 is SVGAGI (reference sequence). CDR3 size: 13 residues. Trimming left V 10 bases short and J 3 bases short, with 13 bases between. CDR3 amino acids: CATHERFNQPQHF. The CDR3 DNA reads TGTGCCACCCACGAGCGGTTCAATCAGCCCCAGCATTTT.

V is TRBV5-1 and J is TRBJ2-1; possible D gene TRBD2, 6 bases. The CDR3 extends over 16 amino acids. Germline V gene sequence: CDR1 SGHRS, CDR2 YFSETQ. The V and J ends lost 0 bases and 12 bases respectively, with 22 bases between them. CDR3 sequence reads: CASSLVGGSIGVRQFF. As DNA, the CDR3 is TGCGCCAGCAGCTTGGTAGGAGGGTCGATCGGAGTTCGGCAGTTCTTC. Full variable domain (rest looked up from reference TRBV5-1 and TRBJ2-1): KAGVTQTPRYLIKTRGQQVTLSCSPISGHRSVSWYQQTPGQGLQFLFEYFSETQRNKGNFPGRFSGRQFSNSRSEMNVSTLELGDSALYLCASSLVGGSIGVRQFFGPGTRLTVL.

Comment on this clone: The same CDR3 arises from other DNA sequences in this sample as well. J is TRBJ1-2 and V is TRBV5-4, with D possibly matching TRBD1 (6 bases). The germline V and J ends were trimmed by 5 bases and 3 bases, with 11 bases remaining between them. Germline CDR1 SGHNT, CDR2 YYREEE (reference sequence). The CDR3 has 13 residues. DNA for the CDR3: TGTGCCAGCAGTCCCCGGACAGACTATGGCTACACCTTC. This sequence encodes CASSPRTDYGYTF.

The chain recombines TRBV5-1 with TRBJ2-4, with D uncertain. The CDR3 is 16 residues long. Germline CDR1 reads SGHRS; CDR2 reads YFSETQ. V lost 1 base to trimming and J lost 0 bases, with 11 bases between them. CDR3 in DNA: TGCGCCAGCAGCTTGATGCCTGATCTAGCCAAAAACATTCAGTACTTC. The encoded protein is CASSLMPDLAKNIQYF.

The J gene is TRBJ2-1, the V gene TRBV28; D unresolved. The germline V gene encodes CDR1 MDHEN and CDR2 SYDVKM. The V gene lost 3 bases and the J gene lost 4 bases, with 10 bases spanning the gap. The length of the CDR3 is 14 residues. The CDR3 here is CASSFATGYNEQFF. The CDR3 DNA follows: TGTGCCAGCAGTTTCGCGACTGGGTACAATGAGCAGTTCTTC.

The chain employs TRBV16 and TRBJ1-2; D gene ambiguous. CDR1 and CDR2 from the germline V gene are KGHSY and FQNENV. The CDR3 loop spans 17 amino acids. Trimming removed 0 bases from V and 0 bases from J, with 14 bases in between. The CDR3 coding sequence is TGTGCCAGCAGCCAATCGACATTGGACCTTACTAACTATGGCTACACCTTC. Translated, it gives CASSQSTLDLTNYGYTF.

As for this clone: The sample carries other DNA sequences with the same CDR3. The chain couples TRBV19 to TRBJ2-5; no reliable D call. The CDR3 extends over 12 amino acids. The germline V gene has CDR1 LNHDA and CDR2 SQIVND (reference sequence). V was cut by 5 bases and J by 4 bases, with 8 bases left in between. The CDR3 reads CASSYRGETQYF. The CDR3 DNA reads TGTGCCAGTAGTTATCGCGGAGAGACCCAGTACTTC.

The V call is TRBV5-1, the J call TRBJ1-3; 10 positions match TRBD1. The V gene's germline CDR1 is SGHRS and CDR2 YFSETQ. The CDR3 is 16 amino acids. V shed 0 bases and J 2 bases; nucleotides not matched to a gene: 2. The chain's CDR3 is CASSLEGTGAGNTIYF. The CDR3 bases are TGCGCCAGCAGCTTGGAAGGGACAGGGGCTGGAAACACCATATATTTT. Complete variable domain (other parts from reference TRBV5-1 and TRBJ1-3): KAGVTQTPRYLIKTRGQQVTLSCSPISGHRSVSWYQQTPGQGLQFLFEYFSETQRNKGNFPGRFSGRQFSNSRSEMNVSTLELGDSALYLCASSLEGTGAGNTIYFGEGSWLTVV.

The gene calls are TRBV28 and TRBJ1-1; D gene unclear. CDR1 is MDHEN, CDR2 SYDVKM, per germline. CDR3 length equals 13 residues. Trimming pared 5 bases from V and 1 base from J, leaving 8 bases between. The CDR3 bases are TGTGCCAGCAGTCCGACACAGAACACTGAAGCTTTCTTT. This codes for CASSPTQNTEAFF.

V is TRBV5-4 and J is TRBJ2-2, with a weak D call TRBD2 (6 bases). The CDR3 contains 17 residues. CDR1 is SGHNT and CDR2 is YYREEE in the germline V gene (reference sequence). Trimming shortened V by 4 bases and J by 0 bases, and 16 bases separated the two germline ends. The CDR3 sequence: CASSPKGAGSNTGELFF. The CDR3 DNA sequence: TGTGCCAGCAGCCCGAAGGGAGCGGGCTCGAACACCGGGGAGCTGTTTTTT. The whole variable domain, filled in from reference TRBV5-4 and TRBJ2-2, reads ETGVTQSPTHLIKTRGQQVTLRCSSQSGHNTVSWYQQALGQGPQFIFQYYREEENGRGNFPPRFSGLQFPNYSSELNVNALELDDSALYLCASSPKGAGSNTGELFFGEGSRLTVL.

The chain uses TRBV15 and TRBJ2-7; D perhaps matches TRBD1 (6 bases). There are 21 residues in the CDR3. From germline, CDR1 is LNHNV and CDR2 YYDKDF (reference sequence). Trimming cost V 1 base and J 1 base, with 29 bases left between them. The CDR3 sequence is CATSRAPLSQGSLLMSYEQYF. The CDR3 coding sequence is TGTGCCACCAGCAGAGCCCCCCTGAGTCAGGGGTCTCTACTGATGTCCTACGAGCAGTACTTC.

The CDR3 bases are TGTGCCAGCAGTGAAATGGGGGTAGGGGAAAAACTGTTTTTT. Its translation: CASSEMGVGEKLFF. This rearrangement joins TRBV2 to TRBJ1-4; perhaps TRBD1 as D (5 bases). Trimming left V 2 bases short and J 8 bases short, with 12 bases between. CDR1 SNHLY and CDR2 FYNNEI come from the germline V gene. The CDR3 covers 14 residues.

CDR3 in amino acids: CASSARAAEAFF. The CDR3 DNA reads TGTGCCAGCAGTGCAAGGGCTGCCGAAGCTTTCTTT. J is TRBJ1-1 and V is TRBV27, with D unclear. Germline V gene data show CDR1 as MNHEY and CDR2 as SMNVEV (reference sequence). V gave up 5 bases and J gave up 8 bases, with 12 bases separating them. The CDR3 has 12 residues.

This clone has just one count. The chain uses TRBV29-1 and TRBJ1-4; D is undetermined. V dropped 7 bases and J dropped 8 bases, with 14 bases sitting between them. The germline V gene encodes CDR1 SQVTM and CDR2 ANQGSEA. This CDR3 region has 12 residues. The CDR3 DNA reads TGCAGCGCCCGGGGAGGGCGCGAAAAACTGTTTTTT. Protein: CSARGGREKLFF. The variable domain in full, completed from reference TRBV29-1 and TRBJ1-4, reads SAVISQKPSRDICQRGTSLTIQCQVDSQVTMMFWYRQQPGQSLTLIATANQGSEATYESGFVIDKFPISRPNLTFSTLTVSNMSPEDSSIYLCSARGGREKLFFGSGTQLSVL.

This rearrangement joins TRBV7-9 to TRBJ2-7, with D perhaps TRBD1 (6 bases). The ends were cut back, 6 bases at V and 10 bases at J, with 16 bases in the middle. This CDR3 is 12 amino acids long. Looked up from germline, CDR1 is SEHNR and CDR2 is FQNEAQ (reference sequence). The CDR3 nucleotides read TGTGCCAGCAGGGACGGAGAGGGACATCAGTACTTC. This codes for CASRDGEGHQYF.

V is TRBV18 and J is TRBJ2-7; maybe TRBD2 (7 bases). The CDR3 length is 13 residues. Trimming removed 5 bases at V and 2 bases at J, with 10 bases between. Germline V lookup: CDR1 KGHSH, CDR2 LQKENI. The CDR3 coding sequence is TGTGCCAGCTCAGTGGGGGGGCCCTACGAGCAGTACTTC. Encoded protein: CASSVGGPYEQYF.

The chain recombines TRBV5-5 with TRBJ1-5; D is perhaps TRBD1 (5 bases). CDR3 length: 16 residues. Germline CDR1 is SGHKS and CDR2 is YYEKEE (reference sequence). Trimming removed 3 bases from V and 0 bases from J, with 13 bases in between. The CDR3 DNA reads TGTGCCAGCAGCTACGAATCAGGGATTAGCAATCAGCCCCAGCATTTT. As protein: CASSYESGISNQPQHF.

This clone was seen a handful of times. The chain is built from TRBV9 and TRBJ1-2; 8 bases are shared with TRBD1. CDR1 and CDR2 (germline): SGDLS, YYNGEE. Unmatched junction bases numbered 3, after V lost 3 bases and J lost 5 bases. The CDR3 runs 13 residues. The CDR3 here is CASSGGQAYGYTF. DNA for the CDR3: TGTGCCAGCAGCGGGGGACAGGCTTATGGCTACACCTTC. The whole variable domain, filled in from reference TRBV9 and TRBJ1-2, reads DSGVTQTPKHLITATGQRVTLRCSPRSGDLSVYWYQQSLDQGLQFLIQYYNGEERAKGNILERFSAQQFPDLHSELNLSSLELGDSALYFCASSGGQAYGYTFGSGTRLTVV.

This sequence joins TRBV19 and TRBJ2-4, with 14 bases lining up with TRBD2. The CDR3 consists of 14 residues. Germline assignment: CDR1 LNHDA and CDR2 SQIVND (reference sequence). V gave up 8 bases and J gave up 9 bases; unmatched junction bases: 6. CDR3 in amino acids: CASSGLAGGGIQYF. The CDR3 coding sequence is TGTGCCAGTTCTGGACTAGCGGGAGGAGGCATTCAGTACTTC.

V and J are TRBV7-6 and TRBJ2-2, with D hard to call. Germline V gives CDR1 SGHVS, CDR2 FNYEAQ. V was cut by 5 bases and J by 0 bases, with 13 bases left in between. The length of the CDR3 is 16 residues. CDR3: CASSPRYSANTGELFF. Written as DNA, the CDR3 is TGTGCCAGCAGCCCAAGATACAGTGCGAACACCGGGGAGCTGTTTTTT.

This clone has a handful of counts. At one of its ends the junction is not consistent with the germline gene, which may arise from a read error. This chain joins TRBV25-1 and TRBJ1-4; D is ambiguous. CDR3 length equals 11 residues. In germline, CDR1 is MGHDK, CDR2 SYGVNS. CDR3 protein: CSSASNEKLFF. The CDR3 DNA reads as TGCTCATCTGCTTCTAATGAAAAACTGTTTTTT.

The rearrangement joins TRBV2 to TRBJ2-3; 10 bases are shared with TRBD2. CDR3 length: 15 amino acids. In germline, CDR1 is SNHLY, CDR2 FYNNEI. The trim removed 6 bases at V and 6 bases at J, leaving 9 bases unmatched. CDR3: CASSESGRASDTQYF. The CDR3, as DNA: TGTGCCAGCAGCGAGAGCGGGAGGGCCTCGGATACGCAGTATTTT.

The rearrangement uses TRBV7-6 and TRBJ2-2; 15 nucleotides line up with TRBD2. Germline CDR1 reads SGHVS; CDR2 reads FNYEAQ. This CDR3 has 19 amino acids. The V gene end was trimmed by 5 bases and the J gene end by 0 bases; junction bases not matched to a gene: 7. The CDR3 sequence: CASSRGLAGGFANTGELFF. As DNA, the CDR3 is TGTGCCAGCAGCCGTGGACTAGCGGGAGGGTTCGCGAACACCGGGGAGCTGTTTTTT.

V usage is TRBV7-2 and J usage is TRBJ2-7, with 9 nucleotides matching TRBD1. J gave up 7 bases and V 1 base, and 5 bases lay outside the gene matches. This CDR3 comprises 14 residues. Germline V gene data show CDR1 as SGHTA and CDR2 as FQGNSA. This CDR3 is CASSLGGTGREQYF. CDR3 bases: TGTGCCAGCAGCTTAGGGGGGACAGGGCGAGAGCAGTACTTC.

The DNA of the CDR3 is TGTGCCAGCAGTGAATTAGGAGGGGGAGGAAGGGAAAAACTGTTTTTT. Residues: CASSELGGGGREKLFF. The gene calls are TRBV6-1 and TRBJ1-4; TRBD1 might be the D (6 bases). CDR3 size: 16 residues. CDR1 and CDR2 (germline): MNHNS, SASEGT. V lost 2 bases and J lost 8, with 18 bases in between.